The subject of this entry is one T cell receptor (beta chain). Prior autoimmune disease or systemic immunosuppression barred patients. Trimming left V 4 bases short and J 5 bases short, with 20 bases between. CDR1 is SEHNR, CDR2 FQNEAQ, per germline (reference sequence). This CDR3 is 16 amino acids long. The record originates from a study of OX40 agonist ivuxolimab in advanced cancers. Produced via immunoSEQ multiplex PCR; TCRdb's table is partial and in-frame only. The sample includes about 46,000 clones, about 91% of them seen just once. The sequenced sample was CD4+ or CD8+ T cells sorted from blood, obtained in a trial of the OX40 agonist ivuxolimab. This receptor was taken from an adult with an advanced solid tumor such as melanoma, head and neck, liver or kidney cancer. This chain joins TRBV7-9 and TRBJ1-2; maybe TRBD1 (5 bases). The CDR3 is CASSSSGTIHWYGYTF. CDR3 bases: TGTGCCAGCAGCTCTTCCGGGACTATTCATTGGTATGGCTACACCTTC.